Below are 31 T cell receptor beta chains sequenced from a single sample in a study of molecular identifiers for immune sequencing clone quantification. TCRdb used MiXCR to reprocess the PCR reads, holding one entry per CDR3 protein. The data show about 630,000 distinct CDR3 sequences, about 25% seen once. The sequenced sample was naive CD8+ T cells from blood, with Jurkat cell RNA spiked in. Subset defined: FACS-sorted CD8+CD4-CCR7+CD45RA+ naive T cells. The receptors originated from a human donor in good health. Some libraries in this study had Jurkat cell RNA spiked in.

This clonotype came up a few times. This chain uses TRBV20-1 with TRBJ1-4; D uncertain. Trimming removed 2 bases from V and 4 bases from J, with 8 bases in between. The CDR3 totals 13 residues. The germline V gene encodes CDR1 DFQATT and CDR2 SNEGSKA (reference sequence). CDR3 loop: CSARLLGNEKLFF. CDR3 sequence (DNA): TGCAGTGCTAGACTCCTGGGTAATGAAAAACTGTTTTTT.

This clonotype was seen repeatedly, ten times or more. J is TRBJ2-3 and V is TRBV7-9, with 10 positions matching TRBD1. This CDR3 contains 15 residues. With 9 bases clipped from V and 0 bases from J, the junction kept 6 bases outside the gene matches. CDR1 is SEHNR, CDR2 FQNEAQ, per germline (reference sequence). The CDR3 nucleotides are TGTGCCAGTAGTCGGACAGGGGGTAGCACAGATACGCAGTATTTT. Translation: CASSRTGGSTDTQYF.

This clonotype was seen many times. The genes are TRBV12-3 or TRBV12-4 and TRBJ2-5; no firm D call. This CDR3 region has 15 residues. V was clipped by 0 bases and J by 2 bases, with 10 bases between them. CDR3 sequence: CASSLATWPQETQYF. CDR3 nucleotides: TGTGCCAGCAGTTTAGCGACATGGCCTCAAGAGACCCAGTACTTC.

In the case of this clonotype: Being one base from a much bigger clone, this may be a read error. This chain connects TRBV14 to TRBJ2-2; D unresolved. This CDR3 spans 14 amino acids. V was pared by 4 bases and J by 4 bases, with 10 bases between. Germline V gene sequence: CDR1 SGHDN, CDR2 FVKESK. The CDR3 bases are TGTGCCAGCAGCCGGGTTACCGTCACCGGGGAGCTGTTTTTT. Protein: CASSRVTVTGELFF.

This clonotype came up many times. The CDR3 region has the DNA TGTGCCACCAGCAGAGACGGCCGACTAGCGTACCGCACAGATACGCAGTATTTT. Its translation: CATSRDGRLAYRTDTQYF. This chain uses TRBV15 with TRBJ2-3; 8 nucleotides agree with TRBD2. V was clipped by 0 bases and J by 1 base; unmatched bases: 9. Germline values: CDR1 LNHNV, CDR2 YYDKDF (reference sequence). The CDR3 totals 18 residues.

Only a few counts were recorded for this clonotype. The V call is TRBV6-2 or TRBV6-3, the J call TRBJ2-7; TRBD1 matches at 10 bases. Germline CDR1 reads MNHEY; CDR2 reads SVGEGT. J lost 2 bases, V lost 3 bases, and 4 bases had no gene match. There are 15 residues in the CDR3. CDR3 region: CASSYGQGGTYEQYF. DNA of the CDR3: TGTGCCAGCAGTTATGGACAGGGGGGGACCTACGAGCAGTACTTC.

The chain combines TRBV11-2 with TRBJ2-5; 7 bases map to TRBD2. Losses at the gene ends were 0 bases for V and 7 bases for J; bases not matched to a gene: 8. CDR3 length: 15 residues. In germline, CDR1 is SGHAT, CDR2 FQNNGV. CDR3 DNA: TGTGCCAGCAGCTTAGAGTGGGGACTACCCGGGACCCAGTACTTC. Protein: CASSLEWGLPGTQYF.

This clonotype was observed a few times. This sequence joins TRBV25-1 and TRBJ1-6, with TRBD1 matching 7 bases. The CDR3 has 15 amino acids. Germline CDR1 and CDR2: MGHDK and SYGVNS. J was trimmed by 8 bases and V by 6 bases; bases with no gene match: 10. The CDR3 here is CASRTSDRVHSPLHF. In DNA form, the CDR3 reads TGTGCCAGCAGAACCAGCGACAGGGTTCATTCACCCCTCCACTTT.

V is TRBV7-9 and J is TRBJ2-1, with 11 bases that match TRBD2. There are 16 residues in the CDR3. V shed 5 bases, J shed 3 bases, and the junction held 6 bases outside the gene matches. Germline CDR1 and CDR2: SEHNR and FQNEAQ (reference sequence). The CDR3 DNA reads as TGTGCCAGCAGCATACTAGCGGGAGACCACTACAATGAGCAGTTCTTC. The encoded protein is CASSILAGDHYNEQFF.

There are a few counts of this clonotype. This chain's CDR3 is CAISESNRGDNSPLHF. The CDR3 DNA follows: TGTGCCATCAGTGAGTCCAACCGGGGAGATAATTCACCCCTCCACTTT. The chain is built from TRBV10-3 and TRBJ1-6; D gene uncertain. CDR1 is ENHRY, CDR2 SYGVKD, per germline. V gave up 0 bases and J gave up 5 bases, with 11 bases separating them. The CDR3 contains 16 residues.

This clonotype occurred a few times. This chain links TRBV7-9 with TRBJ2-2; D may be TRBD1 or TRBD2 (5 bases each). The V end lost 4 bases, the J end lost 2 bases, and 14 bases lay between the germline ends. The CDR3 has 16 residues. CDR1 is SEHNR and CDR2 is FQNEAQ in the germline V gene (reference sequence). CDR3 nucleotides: TGTGCCAGCAGCTCACTCCGGGGCGCCAACACCGGGGAGCTGTTTTTT. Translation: CASSSLRGANTGELFF.

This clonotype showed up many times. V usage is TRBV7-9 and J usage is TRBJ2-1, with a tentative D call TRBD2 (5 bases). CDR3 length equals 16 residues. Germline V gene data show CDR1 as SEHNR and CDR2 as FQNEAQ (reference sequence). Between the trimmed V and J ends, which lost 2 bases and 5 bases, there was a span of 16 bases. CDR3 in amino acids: CASSLSGLRAHNEQFF. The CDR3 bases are TGTGCCAGCAGCTTATCGGGCCTGAGGGCCCACAATGAGCAGTTCTTC.

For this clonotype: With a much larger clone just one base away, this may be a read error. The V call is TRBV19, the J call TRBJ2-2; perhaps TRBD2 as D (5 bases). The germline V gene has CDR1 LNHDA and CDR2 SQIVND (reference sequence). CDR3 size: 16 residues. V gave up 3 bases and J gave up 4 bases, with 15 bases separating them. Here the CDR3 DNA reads TGTGCCAGTAGTATTGGAGGAATCGCGAGCACCGGGGAGCTGTTTTTT. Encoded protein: CASSIGGIASTGELFF.

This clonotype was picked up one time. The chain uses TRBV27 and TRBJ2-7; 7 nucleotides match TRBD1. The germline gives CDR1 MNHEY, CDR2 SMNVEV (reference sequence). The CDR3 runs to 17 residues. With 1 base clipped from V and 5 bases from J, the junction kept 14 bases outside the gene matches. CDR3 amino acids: CASSLWKDRAGMNEQYF. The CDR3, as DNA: TGTGCCAGCAGTTTATGGAAAGACAGGGCTGGTATGAACGAGCAGTACTTC.

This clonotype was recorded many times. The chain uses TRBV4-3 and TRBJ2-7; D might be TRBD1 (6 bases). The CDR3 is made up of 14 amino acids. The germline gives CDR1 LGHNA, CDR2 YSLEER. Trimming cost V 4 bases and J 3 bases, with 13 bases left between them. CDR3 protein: CASSPQTGNYEQYF. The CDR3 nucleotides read TGCGCCAGCAGCCCACAAACAGGGAACTACGAGCAGTACTTC.

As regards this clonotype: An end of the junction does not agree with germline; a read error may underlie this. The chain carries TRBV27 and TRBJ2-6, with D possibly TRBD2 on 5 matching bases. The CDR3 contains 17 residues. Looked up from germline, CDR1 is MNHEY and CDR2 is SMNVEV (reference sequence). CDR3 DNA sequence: TGTGCCAGCAGTCCATTACAGCGGTTCTCTAGGGCCAACGTCCTGACTTTC. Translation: CASSPLQRFSRANVLTF. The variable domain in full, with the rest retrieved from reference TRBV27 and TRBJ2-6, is EAQVTQNPRYLITVTGKKLTVTCSQNMNHEYMSWYRQDPGLGLRQIYYSMNVEVTDKGDVPEGYKVSRKEKRNFPLILESPSPNQTSLYFCASSPLQRFSRANVLTFGAGSRLTVL.

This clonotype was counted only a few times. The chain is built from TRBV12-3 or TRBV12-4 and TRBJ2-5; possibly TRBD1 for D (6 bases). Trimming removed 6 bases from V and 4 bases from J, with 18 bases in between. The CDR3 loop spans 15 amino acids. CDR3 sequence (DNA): TGTGCCAGCAGGTCAACCCGGTCAGGGGTAGAGACCCAGTACTTC. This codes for CASRSTRSGVETQYF.

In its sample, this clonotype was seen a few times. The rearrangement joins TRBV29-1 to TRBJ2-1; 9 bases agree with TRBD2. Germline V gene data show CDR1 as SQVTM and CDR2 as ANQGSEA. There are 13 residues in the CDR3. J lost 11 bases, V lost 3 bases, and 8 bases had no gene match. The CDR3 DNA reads TGCAGCGTTGAGGGATCTAGCGGGATTAAGCAGTTCTTC. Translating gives CSVEGSSGIKQFF.

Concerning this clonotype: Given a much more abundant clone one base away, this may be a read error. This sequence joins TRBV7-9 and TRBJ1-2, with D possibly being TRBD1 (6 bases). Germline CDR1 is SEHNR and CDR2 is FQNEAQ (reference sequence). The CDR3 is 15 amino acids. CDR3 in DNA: TGTGCCAGCAGCTTAGTAGGACAGTTAAACTGTGGCTACACCTTC. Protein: CASSLVGQLNCGYTF.

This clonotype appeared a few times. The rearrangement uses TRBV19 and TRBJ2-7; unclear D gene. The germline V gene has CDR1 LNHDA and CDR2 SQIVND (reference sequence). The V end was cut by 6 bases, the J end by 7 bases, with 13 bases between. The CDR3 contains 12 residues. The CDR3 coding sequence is TGTGCCAGTAGCCTCACCCCCAGGGAGCAGTACTTC. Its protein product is CASSLTPREQYF.

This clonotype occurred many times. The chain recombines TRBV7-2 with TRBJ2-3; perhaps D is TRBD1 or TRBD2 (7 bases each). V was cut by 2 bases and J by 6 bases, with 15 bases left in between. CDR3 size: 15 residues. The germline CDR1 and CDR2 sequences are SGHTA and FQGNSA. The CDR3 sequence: CASSLMQGGQDTQYF. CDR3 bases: TGTGCCAGCAGCTTAATGCAGGGGGGGCAGGATACGCAGTATTTT.

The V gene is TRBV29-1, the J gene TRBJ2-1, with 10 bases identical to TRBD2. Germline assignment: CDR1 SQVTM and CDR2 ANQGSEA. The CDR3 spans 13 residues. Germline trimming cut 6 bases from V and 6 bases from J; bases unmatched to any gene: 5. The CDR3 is CSVGTSGANEQFF. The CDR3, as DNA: TGCAGCGTCGGAACTAGCGGGGCCAATGAGCAGTTCTTC.

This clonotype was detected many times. CDR3 in DNA: TGTGCCAGCAGCCAGACAGGGGGCGGTTACGAGCAGTACTTC. Protein: CASSQTGGGYEQYF. This chain connects TRBV7-9 to TRBJ2-7, with 10 nucleotides matching TRBD1. The V gene end was trimmed by 5 bases and the J gene end by 4 bases; junction bases not matched to a gene: 5. This CDR3 has 14 amino acids. Germline V gene lookup returns CDR1 SEHNR and CDR2 FQNEAQ (reference sequence).

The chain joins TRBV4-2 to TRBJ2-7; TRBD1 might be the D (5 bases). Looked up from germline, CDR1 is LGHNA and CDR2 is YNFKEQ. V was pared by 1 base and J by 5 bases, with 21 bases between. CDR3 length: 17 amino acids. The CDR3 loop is CASSQGVQGEILHEQYF. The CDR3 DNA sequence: TGTGCCAGCAGCCAAGGTGTGCAGGGTGAAATCTTACACGAGCAGTACTTC.

The CDR3: CASSPSGPSVGSPLHF. Here the CDR3 DNA reads TGTGCCAGCAGTCCTAGCGGGCCCTCGGTGGGATCACCCCTCCACTTT. The rearrangement links TRBV2 to TRBJ1-6; no clear D. The germline V gene encodes CDR1 SNHLY and CDR2 FYNNEI. Trimming removed 5 bases from V and 10 bases from J, with 21 bases in between. CDR3 size: 16 residues.

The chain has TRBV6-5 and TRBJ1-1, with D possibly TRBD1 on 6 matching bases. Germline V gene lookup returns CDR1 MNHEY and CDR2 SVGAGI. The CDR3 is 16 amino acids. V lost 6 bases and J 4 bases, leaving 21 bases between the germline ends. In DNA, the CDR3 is TGTGCCAGCAGATCTACAAGGAGAGGGGGTACCACTGAAGCTTTCTTT. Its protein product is CASRSTRRGGTTEAFF.

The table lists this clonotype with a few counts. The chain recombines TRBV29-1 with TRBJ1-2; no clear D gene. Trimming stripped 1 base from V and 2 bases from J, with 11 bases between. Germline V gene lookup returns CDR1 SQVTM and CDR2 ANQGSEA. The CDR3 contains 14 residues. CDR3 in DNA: TGCAGCGTTGAAGGGCCTTTAAACAACTATGGCTACACCTTC. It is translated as CSVEGPLNNYGYTF.

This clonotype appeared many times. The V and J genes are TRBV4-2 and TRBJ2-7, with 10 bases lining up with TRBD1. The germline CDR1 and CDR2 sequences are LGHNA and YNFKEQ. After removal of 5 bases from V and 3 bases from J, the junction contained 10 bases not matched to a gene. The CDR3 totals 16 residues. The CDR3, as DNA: TGTGCCAGCAGCGAGACTCCCGGGACAGGGGTCTACGAGCAGTACTTC. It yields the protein CASSETPGTGVYEQYF.

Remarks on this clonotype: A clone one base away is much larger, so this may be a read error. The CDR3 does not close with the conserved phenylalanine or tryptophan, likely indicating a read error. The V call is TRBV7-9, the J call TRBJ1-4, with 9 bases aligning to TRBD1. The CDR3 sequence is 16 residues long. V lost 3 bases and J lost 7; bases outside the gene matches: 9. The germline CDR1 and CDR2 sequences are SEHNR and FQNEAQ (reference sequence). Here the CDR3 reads CASSFTPDRGGEKLFL. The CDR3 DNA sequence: TGTGCCAGCAGCTTCACACCGGACAGGGGTGGTGAAAAACTGTTTCTT.

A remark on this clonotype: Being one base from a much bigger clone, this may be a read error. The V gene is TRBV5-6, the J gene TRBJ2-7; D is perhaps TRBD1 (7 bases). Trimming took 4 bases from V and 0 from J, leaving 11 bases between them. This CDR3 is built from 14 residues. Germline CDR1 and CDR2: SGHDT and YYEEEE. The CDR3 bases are TGTGCCAGCAGCGCGGGACAGCCCTCCTACGAGCAGTACTTC. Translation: CASSAGQPSYEQYF.

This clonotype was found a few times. The CDR3 is CASSYGRGYTF. The CDR3 DNA is TGTGCCAGCAGTTACGGTCGGGGCTACACCTTC. The chain combines TRBV6-5 with TRBJ1-2; D gene ambiguous. This CDR3 is built from 11 residues. Trimming cost V 2 bases and J 8 bases, with 6 bases left between them. Germline CDR1 and CDR2: MNHEY and SVGAGI.